These 10 T cell receptor beta chains were all obtained from the same sample, sequenced in a study of shared clonotypes between healthy human individuals. CD45RO negativity and positive selection for CCR7 defined naive CD8 cells, a population that excluded terminally differentiated effector memory CD45RA+ cells. Only in-frame clones appear in the TCRdb table, and some are missing; sequencing was by immunoSEQ multiplex PCR. The sample shows about 2 million clones, about 95% of them seen only once. Sequencing was performed on naive CD8+ T cells sorted from blood. These receptors were obtained from a man between 18 and 29 years old in good health.

The chain carries TRBV10-1 and TRBJ2-2; D unclear. Trimming removed 5 bases at V and 7 bases at J, with 11 bases between. CDR1 and CDR2 from the germline V gene are WNHNN and SYGVQD (reference sequence). The CDR3 has 13 residues. The CDR3 region has the DNA TGCGCCAGCAGTTCCCCGGGCAGCGGGGAGCTGTTTTTT. Translated: CASSSPGSGELFF.

J is TRBJ2-1 and V is TRBV29-1; D may correspond to TRBD1 or TRBD2 (5 bases each). Trimming took 5 bases from V and 7 from J, leaving 15 bases between them. The CDR3 length is 13 residues. Germline values: CDR1 SQVTM, CDR2 ANQGSEA. CDR3 in amino acids: CSVIQRKGNEQFF. The CDR3 DNA follows: TGCAGCGTTATCCAGCGGAAGGGGAATGAGCAGTTCTTC.

This chain joins TRBV2 and TRBJ2-7, with no clear D. CDR1 SNHLY and CDR2 FYNNEI come from the germline V gene. The CDR3 has 13 amino acids. V was shortened by 4 bases and J by 3 bases, with 10 bases between the two germline ends. The CDR3 DNA is TGTGCCAGCAGTGCTGGAGAATACTACGAGCAGTACTTC. Translating it yields CASSAGEYYEQYF.

V and J are TRBV11-1 and TRBJ1-5; TRBD1 might be the D (5 bases). This CDR3 comprises 14 residues. The germline V and J ends were trimmed by 5 bases and 3 bases, with 11 bases remaining between them. Germline V gives CDR1 SGHAT, CDR2 FQDESV (reference sequence). In nucleotides, the CDR3 is TGTGCCAGCAGCGCAGGGACTGCCAATCAGCCCCAGCATTTT. It is translated as CASSAGTANQPQHF.

This clone was found once. The chain couples TRBV5-5 to TRBJ1-6; TRBD1 matches at 10 bases. This CDR3 has 14 residues. After removal of 4 bases from V and 7 bases from J, the junction contained 2 bases not matched to a gene. The germline gives CDR1 SGHKS, CDR2 YYEKEE (reference sequence). CDR3 residues: CASSVGQGNSPLHF. CDR3 nucleotide sequence: TGTGCCAGCAGCGTGGGACAGGGGAATTCACCCCTCCACTTT.

The chain employs TRBV9 and TRBJ2-3; 11 bases fit TRBD2. Germline trimming cut 4 bases from V and 11 bases from J; bases unmatched to any gene: 6. This CDR3 region has 13 residues. CDR1 is SGDLS, CDR2 YYNGEE, per germline. This chain's CDR3 is CASSTGLAVMQYF. CDR3 nucleotide sequence: TGTGCCAGCAGCACGGGACTAGCGGTAATGCAGTATTTT.

The table lists this clone with a count of one. V usage is TRBV4-3 and J usage is TRBJ2-7; 7 nucleotides line up with TRBD2. Germline CDR1 and CDR2: LGHNA and YSLEER. J was trimmed by 6 bases and V by 0 bases; bases with no gene match: 8. CDR3 size: 15 residues. The CDR3 DNA follows: TGCGCCAGCAGCCAAGAGTTAGGACTAGAAACCGAGCAGTACTTC. Amino acids: CASSQELGLETEQYF.

V gene TRBV4-1 combines with J gene TRBJ2-7; 7 nucleotides align to TRBD1. CDR1 MGHRA and CDR2 YSYEKL come from the germline V gene. V lost 0 bases and J lost 3; bases outside the gene matches: 5. CDR3 length: 15 amino acids. CDR3 protein: CASSQDRDRDYEQYF. CDR3 coding DNA: TGCGCCAGCAGCCAAGATCGTGACAGGGACTACGAGCAGTACTTC.

The chain combines TRBV11-1 with TRBJ2-7; TRBD1 matches at 11 bases. The CDR3 is made up of 14 amino acids. After removal of 8 bases from V and 4 bases from J, the junction contained 7 bases not matched to a gene. Looked up from germline, CDR1 is SGHAT and CDR2 is FQDESV (reference sequence). The DNA of the CDR3 is TGTGCCAGCTCCTATGGGGACAGGGGGTACGAGCAGTACTTC. This sequence encodes CASSYGDRGYEQYF.

This rearrangement joins TRBV6-5 to TRBJ1-1; D gene ambiguous. V lost 2 bases to trimming and J lost 5 bases, with 9 bases between them. The germline gives CDR1 MNHEY, CDR2 SVGAGI. The length of the CDR3 is 13 residues. This chain's CDR3 is CASSYVSSTEAFF. CDR3 nucleotides: TGTGCCAGCAGTTACGTGTCTTCGACTGAAGCTTTCTTT.